This record covers a single T cell receptor beta chain. What it recognizes is unknown. Assay used: immunoSEQ multiplex PCR; TCRdb lists only in-frame clones, some missing. The sample includes about 2 million clones, approximately 95% seen only once; the top ten take around 1.2%. Naive CD8 cells lacked CD45RO, underwent positive selection for CCR7 and left out terminally differentiated effector memory CD45RA+ cells. The germline V gene encodes CDR1 SGHAT and CDR2 FQNNGV. The CDR3 spans 18 residues. Trimming removed 0 bases at V and 0 bases at J, with 15 bases between. This sample is drawn from a study of shared clonotypes between healthy human individuals. Study-level results: Naive subsets generally exceeded memory subsets in estimated richness. A handful of donors showed sharing of about 4.8% of naive CD4 clonotypes. There were few donors, and this limited the genetic and exposure-history diversity represented.

V usage is TRBV11-2 and J usage is TRBJ1-3; the D is unclear. This TCR came from a man aged 18 to 29 in good health. Sample: naive CD8+ T cells sorted from blood. The CDR3 sequence is CASSLDRREPSSGNTIYF. For the CDR3, the DNA is TGTGCCAGCAGCTTAGATCGTCGGGAGCCTAGCTCTGGAAACACCATATATTTT.